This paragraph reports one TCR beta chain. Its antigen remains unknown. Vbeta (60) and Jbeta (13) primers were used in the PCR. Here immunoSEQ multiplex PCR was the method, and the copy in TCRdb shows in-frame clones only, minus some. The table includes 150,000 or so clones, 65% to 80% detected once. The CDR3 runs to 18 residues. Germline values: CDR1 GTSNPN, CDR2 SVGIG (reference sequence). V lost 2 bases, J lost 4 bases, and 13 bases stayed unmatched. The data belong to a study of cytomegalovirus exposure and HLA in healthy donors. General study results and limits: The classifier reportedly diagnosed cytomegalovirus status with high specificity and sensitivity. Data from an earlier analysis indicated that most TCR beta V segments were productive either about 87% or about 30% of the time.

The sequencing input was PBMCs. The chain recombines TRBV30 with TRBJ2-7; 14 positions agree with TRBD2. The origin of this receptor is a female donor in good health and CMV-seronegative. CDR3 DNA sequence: TGTGCCTGGAGTTCCGGGACTAGCGGGAGAATGGGTGGGTACGAGCAGTACTTC. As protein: CAWSSGTSGRMGGYEQYF.